This is a list of T cell receptor beta chains from one sample in a study of early T cells in non-severe SARS-CoV-2 infection. TCRdb reprocessed the 5' RACE reads via MiXCR and lists one record per CDR3 protein. Altogether 70,000 to 90,000 distinct CDR3 sequences are present, 8% to 13% being singletons, with the ten largest covering approximately 8%. The sample in question was whole blood, obtained at baseline. These receptors were obtained from an adult who was a healthcare worker with PCR-confirmed SARS-CoV-2 infection or an uninfected control (not recorded which). CDR3s include the opening cysteine and the closing phenylalanine or tryptophan. D genes are given only for firm matches. The size of a clone is reported for some rows only, either as once, few or many, or as a class for expanded clones.

j_call: TRBJ2-2
d_call: .
v_call: TRBV30
clone_size: few
cdr3_aa: CAWMTGTGELFF
cdr3_nt: TGTGCCTGGATGACTGGCACCGGGGAGCTGTTTTTT

j_call: TRBJ2-7
d_call: .
v_call: TRBV5-1
clone_size: many
cdr3_aa: CASSFEGVSEQYF
cdr3_nt: TGCGCCAGCAGCTTTGAGGGAGTGAGCGAGCAGTACTTC

j_call: TRBJ2-1
d_call: TRBD2
v_call: TRBV20-1
clone_size: many
cdr3_aa: CSASGSGRANEQFF
cdr3_nt: TGCAGTGCTAGCGGTAGCGGGAGGGCCAATGAGCAGTTCTTC

j_call: TRBJ2-1
d_call: .
v_call: TRBV11-2
clone_size: .
cdr3_aa: CASSEHNEQFF
cdr3_nt: TGTGCCAGCAGCGAGCACAATGAGCAGTTCTTC

j_call: TRBJ2-5
d_call: .
v_call: TRBV4-1
clone_size: many
cdr3_aa: CASSQDEAGSETQYF
cdr3_nt: TGCGCCAGCAGCCAAGATGAGGCAGGGTCGGAGACCCAGTACTTC

j_call: TRBJ2-7
d_call: .
v_call: TRBV5-1
clone_size: few
cdr3_aa: CASSWDGYEQYF
cdr3_nt: TGCGCCAGCAGCTGGGACGGATACGAGCAGTACTTC

j_call: TRBJ2-3
d_call: TRBD2
v_call: TRBV7-6
clone_size: many
cdr3_aa: CASSPLLAGDTDTQYF
cdr3_nt: TGTGCCAGCAGCCCCTTACTAGCGGGAGATACAGATACGCAGTATTTT

j_call: TRBJ1-4
d_call: TRBD1
v_call: TRBV2
clone_size: few
cdr3_aa: CASTEGAREKLFF
cdr3_nt: TGTGCCAGCACCGAGGGGGCCAGAGAAAAACTGTTTTTT

j_call: TRBJ1-1
d_call: TRBD1
v_call: TRBV5-1
clone_size: few
cdr3_aa: CASSLQTGGIADTEAFF
cdr3_nt: TGCGCCAGCAGCCTACAGACAGGGGGCATCGCAGACACTGAAGCTTTCTTT

j_call: TRBJ1-2
d_call: TRBD1
v_call: TRBV20-1
clone_size: .
cdr3_aa: CSAGQGTLDYGYTF
cdr3_nt: TGCAGTGCTGGACAGGGGACCTTGGACTATGGCTACACCTTC

j_call: TRBJ1-1
d_call: .
v_call: TRBV14
clone_size: .
cdr3_aa: CASSQGTGRPNTEAFF
cdr3_nt: TGTGCCAGCAGCCAAGGAACGGGACGGCCGAACACTGAAGCTTTCTTT

j_call: TRBJ1-5
d_call: TRBD1
v_call: TRBV6-1
clone_size: .
cdr3_aa: CASRRQGPAYRSNQPQHF
cdr3_nt: TGTGCCAGCCGGCGACAGGGTCCGGCGTATCGGAGCAATCAGCCCCAGCATTTT

j_call: TRBJ1-4
d_call: .
v_call: TRBV5-1
clone_size: many
cdr3_aa: CASSLSAANEKLFF
cdr3_nt: TGCGCCAGCAGCTTGTCGGCGGCAAATGAAAAACTGTTTTTT

j_call: TRBJ2-7
d_call: TRBD2
v_call: TRBV27
clone_size: few
cdr3_aa: CASSFRLAGGYEQYF
cdr3_nt: TGTGCCAGCAGTTTCAGGCTAGCGGGAGGGTACGAGCAGTACTTC

j_call: TRBJ2-3
d_call: TRBD1
v_call: TRBV18
clone_size: .
cdr3_aa: CASSPDRGVTDTQYF
cdr3_nt: TGTGCCAGCTCACCGGACAGGGGAGTTACAGATACGCAGTATTTT

j_call: TRBJ2-5
d_call: .
v_call: TRBV12-3/TRBV12-4
clone_size: many
cdr3_aa: CASSLDPKETQYF
cdr3_nt: TGTGCCAGCAGTTTAGACCCAAAAGAGACCCAGTACTTC